The entry below gives a single T cell receptor beta chain sequence along with its context. Its antigen is as yet unknown. Per the germline V gene, CDR1 is SEHNR and CDR2 is FQNEAQ (reference sequence). The CDR3 spans 15 residues. The data belong to a study of monozygotic twins with inflammatory bowel disease. Study outcomes and limitations: IBD patients exhibited fewer clonotypes shared with other individuals than healthy twins, particularly with disease activity.

Every donor provided one blood sample measuring roughly 2.5 ml. One entry per CDR3 protein, without DNA, is what TCRdb gives after re-calling the 5' RACE reads. The record lists around 450,000 distinct CDR3 sequences, of which the ten most abundant hold more than 2%. The sequencing input was blood. The sequence was collected from a human donor with ulcerative colitis or Crohn's disease, or a healthy co-twin of an affected twin (not recorded which). The V call is TRBV7-9, the J call TRBJ2-7; as DNA is missing, the TRBD1 call by TCRdb cannot be tested. The CDR3 loop is CASSAGDTRVYEQYF.